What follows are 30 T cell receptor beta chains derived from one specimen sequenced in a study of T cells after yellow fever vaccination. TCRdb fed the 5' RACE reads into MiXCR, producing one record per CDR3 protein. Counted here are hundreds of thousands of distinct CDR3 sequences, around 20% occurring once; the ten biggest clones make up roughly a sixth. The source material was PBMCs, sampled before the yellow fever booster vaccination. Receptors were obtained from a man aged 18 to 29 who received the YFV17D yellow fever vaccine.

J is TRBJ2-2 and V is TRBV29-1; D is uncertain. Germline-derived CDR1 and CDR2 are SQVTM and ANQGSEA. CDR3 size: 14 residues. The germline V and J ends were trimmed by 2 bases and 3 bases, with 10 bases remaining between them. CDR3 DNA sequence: TGCAGCGTTGAACCGGAAAGATACACCGGGGAGCTGTTTTTT. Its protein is CSVEPERYTGELFF.

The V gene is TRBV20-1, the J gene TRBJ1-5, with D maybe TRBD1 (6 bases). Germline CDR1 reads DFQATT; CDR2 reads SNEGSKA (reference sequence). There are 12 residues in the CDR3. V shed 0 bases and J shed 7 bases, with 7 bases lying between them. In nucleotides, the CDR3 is TGCAGTGCTAGAGATCAGGGGCAGCCCCAGCATTTT. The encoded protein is CSARDQGQPQHF.

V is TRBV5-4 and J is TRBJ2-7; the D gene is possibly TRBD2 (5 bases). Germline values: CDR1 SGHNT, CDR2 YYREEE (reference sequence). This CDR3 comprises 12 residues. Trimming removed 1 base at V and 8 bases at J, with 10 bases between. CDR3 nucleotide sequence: TGTGCCAGCAGCTTGTTCGAGGGCCAGCAGTACTTC. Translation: CASSLFEGQQYF.

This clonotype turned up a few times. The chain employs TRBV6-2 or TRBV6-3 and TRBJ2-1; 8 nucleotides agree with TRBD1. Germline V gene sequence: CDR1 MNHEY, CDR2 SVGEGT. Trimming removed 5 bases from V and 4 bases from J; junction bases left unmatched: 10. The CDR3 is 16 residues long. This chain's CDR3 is CASSGMGQAKYNEQFF. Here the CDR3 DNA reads TGTGCCAGCAGTGGTATGGGACAGGCCAAATACAATGAGCAGTTCTTC.

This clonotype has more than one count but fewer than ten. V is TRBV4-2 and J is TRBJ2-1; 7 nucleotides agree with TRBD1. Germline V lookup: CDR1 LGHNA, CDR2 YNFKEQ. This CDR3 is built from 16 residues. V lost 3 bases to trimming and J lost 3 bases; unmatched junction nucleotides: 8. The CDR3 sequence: CASSQEVRDSYNEQFF. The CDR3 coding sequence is TGTGCCAGCAGCCAGGAGGTCCGGGACAGCTACAATGAGCAGTTCTTC.

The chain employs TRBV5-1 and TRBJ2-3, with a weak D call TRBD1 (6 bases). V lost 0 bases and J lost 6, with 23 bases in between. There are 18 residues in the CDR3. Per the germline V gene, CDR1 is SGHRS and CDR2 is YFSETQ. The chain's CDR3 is CASSLDTGHSLHMDTQYF. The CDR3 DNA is TGCGCCAGCAGCTTGGACACGGGACACTCCCTGCACATGGATACGCAGTATTTT.

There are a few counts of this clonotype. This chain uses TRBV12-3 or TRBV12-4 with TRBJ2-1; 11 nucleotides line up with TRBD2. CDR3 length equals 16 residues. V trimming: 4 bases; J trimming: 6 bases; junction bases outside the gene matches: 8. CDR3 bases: TGTGCCAGCAGTTATAGCGGGGGGGCTTTAGGCAATGAGCAGTTCTTC. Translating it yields CASSYSGGALGNEQFF.

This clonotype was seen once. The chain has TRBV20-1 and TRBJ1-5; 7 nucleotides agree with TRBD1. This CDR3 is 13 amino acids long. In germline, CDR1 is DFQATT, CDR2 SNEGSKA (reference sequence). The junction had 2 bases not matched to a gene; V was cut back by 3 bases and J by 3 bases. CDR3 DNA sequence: TGCAGTGCTAGTGGACAGGTCAATCAGCCCCAGCATTTT. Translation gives CSASGQVNQPQHF.

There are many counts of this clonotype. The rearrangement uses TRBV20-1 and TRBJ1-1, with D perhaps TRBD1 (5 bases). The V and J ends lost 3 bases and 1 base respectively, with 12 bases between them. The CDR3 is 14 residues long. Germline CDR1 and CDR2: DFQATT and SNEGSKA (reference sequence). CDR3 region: CSARIGTRNTEAFF. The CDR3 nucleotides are TGCAGTGCTAGGATCGGGACTAGGAACACTGAAGCTTTCTTT.

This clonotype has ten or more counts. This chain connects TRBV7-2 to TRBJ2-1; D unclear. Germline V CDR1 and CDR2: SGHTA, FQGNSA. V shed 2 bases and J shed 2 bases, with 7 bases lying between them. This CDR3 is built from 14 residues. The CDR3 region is CASSLLSPYNEQFF. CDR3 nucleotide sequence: TGTGCCAGCAGCTTACTAAGTCCCTACAATGAGCAGTTCTTC.

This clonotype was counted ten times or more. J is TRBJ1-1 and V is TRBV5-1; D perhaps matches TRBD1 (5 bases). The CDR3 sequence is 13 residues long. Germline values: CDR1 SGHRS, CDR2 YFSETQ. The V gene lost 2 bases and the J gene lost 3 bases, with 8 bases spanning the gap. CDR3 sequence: CASSFTGDTEAFF. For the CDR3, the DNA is TGCGCCAGCAGCTTCACAGGAGACACTGAAGCTTTCTTT.

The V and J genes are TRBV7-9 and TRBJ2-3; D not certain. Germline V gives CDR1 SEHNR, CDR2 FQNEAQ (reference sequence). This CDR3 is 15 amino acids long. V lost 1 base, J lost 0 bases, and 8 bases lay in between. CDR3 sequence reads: CASSLVTRSTDTQYF. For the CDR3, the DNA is TGTGCCAGCAGCTTAGTTACGCGGAGCACAGATACGCAGTATTTT.

The CDR3 region is CASRTKTGVAYNEQFF. The CDR3 DNA is TGTGCCAGCAGGACAAAGACAGGGGTCGCCTACAATGAGCAGTTCTTC. V is TRBV27 and J is TRBJ2-1; 8 positions match TRBD1. Germline V gives CDR1 MNHEY, CDR2 SMNVEV (reference sequence). The CDR3 length is 16 residues. The V gene end was trimmed by 6 bases and the J gene end by 2 bases; junction bases not matched to a gene: 9.

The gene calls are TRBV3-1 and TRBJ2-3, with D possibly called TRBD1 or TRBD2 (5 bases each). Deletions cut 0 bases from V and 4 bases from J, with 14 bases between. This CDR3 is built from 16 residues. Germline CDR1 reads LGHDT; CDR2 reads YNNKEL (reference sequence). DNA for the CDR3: TGTGCCAGCAGCCAAGATTCTCTACCGGGGCCAGATACGCAGTATTTT. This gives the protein CASSQDSLPGPDTQYF.

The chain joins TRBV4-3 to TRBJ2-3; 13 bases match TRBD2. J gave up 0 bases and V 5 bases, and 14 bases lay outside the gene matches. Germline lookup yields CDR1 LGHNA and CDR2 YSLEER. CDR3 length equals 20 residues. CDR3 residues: CASSVHTGTSGVPSTDTQYF. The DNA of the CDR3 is TGCGCCAGCAGCGTACACACCGGGACTAGCGGGGTTCCTAGCACAGATACGCAGTATTTT.

CDR3 in amino acids: CSVAYQGNTEAFF. CDR3 sequence (DNA): TGCAGCGTTGCCTACCAAGGGAACACTGAAGCTTTCTTT. V is TRBV29-1 and J is TRBJ1-1; unclear D gene. Germline CDR1 SQVTM, CDR2 ANQGSEA. The CDR3 spans 13 residues. V gave up 4 bases and J gave up 1 base, with 10 bases separating them.

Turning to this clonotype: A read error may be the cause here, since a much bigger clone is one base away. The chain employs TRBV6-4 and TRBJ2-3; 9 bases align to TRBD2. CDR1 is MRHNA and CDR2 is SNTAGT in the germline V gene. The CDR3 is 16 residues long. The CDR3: CASSERAGGPTDTHYF. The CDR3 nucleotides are TGTGCCAGCAGTGAAAGAGCGGGGGGCCCCACAGATACGCATTATTTT.

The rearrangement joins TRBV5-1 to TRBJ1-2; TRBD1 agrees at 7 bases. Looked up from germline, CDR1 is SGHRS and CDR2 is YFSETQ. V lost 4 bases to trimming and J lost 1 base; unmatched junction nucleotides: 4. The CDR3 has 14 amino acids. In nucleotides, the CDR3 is TGCGCCAGCAGCGTGACAGGGTTTAACTATGGCTACACCTTC. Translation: CASSVTGFNYGYTF.

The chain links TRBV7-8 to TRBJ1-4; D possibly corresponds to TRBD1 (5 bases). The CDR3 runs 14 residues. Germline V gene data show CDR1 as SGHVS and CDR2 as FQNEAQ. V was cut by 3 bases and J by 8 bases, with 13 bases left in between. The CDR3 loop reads CASSFYQGREKLFF. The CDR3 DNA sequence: TGTGCCAGCAGCTTTTATCAGGGACGGGAAAAACTGTTTTTT.

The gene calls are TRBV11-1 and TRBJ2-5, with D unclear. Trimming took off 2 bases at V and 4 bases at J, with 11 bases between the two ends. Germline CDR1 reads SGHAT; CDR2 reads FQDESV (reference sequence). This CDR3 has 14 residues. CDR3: CASSLKGWAETQYF. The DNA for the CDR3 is TGTGCCAGCAGCTTAAAAGGATGGGCAGAGACCCAGTACTTC.

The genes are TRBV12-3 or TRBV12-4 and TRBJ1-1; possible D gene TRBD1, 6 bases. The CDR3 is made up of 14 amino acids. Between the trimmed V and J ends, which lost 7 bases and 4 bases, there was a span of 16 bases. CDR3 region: CASTLSQGTTEAFF. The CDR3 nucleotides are TGTGCCAGCACCCTCTCACAGGGAACCACTGAAGCTTTCTTT.

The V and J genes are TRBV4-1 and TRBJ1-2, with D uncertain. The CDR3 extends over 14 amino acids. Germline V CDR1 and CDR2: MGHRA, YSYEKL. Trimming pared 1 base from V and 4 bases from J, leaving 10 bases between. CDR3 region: CASSQAEGSYGYTF. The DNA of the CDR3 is TGCGCCAGCAGCCAAGCGGAGGGTAGCTATGGCTACACCTTC.

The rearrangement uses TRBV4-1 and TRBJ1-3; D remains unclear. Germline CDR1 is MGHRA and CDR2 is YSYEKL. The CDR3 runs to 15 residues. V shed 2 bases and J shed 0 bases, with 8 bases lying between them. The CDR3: CASSQPEYSGNTIYF. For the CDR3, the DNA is TGCGCCAGCAGCCAACCGGAATACTCTGGAAACACCATATATTTT.

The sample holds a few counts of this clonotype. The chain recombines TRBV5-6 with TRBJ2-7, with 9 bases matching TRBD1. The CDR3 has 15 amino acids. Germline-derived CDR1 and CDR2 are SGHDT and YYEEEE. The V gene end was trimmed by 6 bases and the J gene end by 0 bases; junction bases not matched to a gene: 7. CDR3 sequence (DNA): TGTGCCAGCACATGGGGACAGGGAATCTCCTACGAGCAGTACGTC. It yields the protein CASTWGQGISYEQYV.

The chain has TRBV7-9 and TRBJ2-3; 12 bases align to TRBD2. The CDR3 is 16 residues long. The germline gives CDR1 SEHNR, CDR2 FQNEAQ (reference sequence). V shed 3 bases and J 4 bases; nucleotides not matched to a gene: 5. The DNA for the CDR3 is TGTGCCAGCAGCTTCACCCCTAGCGGGGGGGCAGATACGCAGTATTTT. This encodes CASSFTPSGGADTQYF.

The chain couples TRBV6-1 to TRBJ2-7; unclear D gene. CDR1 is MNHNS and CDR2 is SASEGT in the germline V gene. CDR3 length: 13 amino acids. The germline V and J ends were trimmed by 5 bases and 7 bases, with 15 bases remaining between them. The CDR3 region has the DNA TGTGCCAGCAGTCCCTATGTCGCACGGGAGCAGTACGTC. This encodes CASSPYVAREQYV.

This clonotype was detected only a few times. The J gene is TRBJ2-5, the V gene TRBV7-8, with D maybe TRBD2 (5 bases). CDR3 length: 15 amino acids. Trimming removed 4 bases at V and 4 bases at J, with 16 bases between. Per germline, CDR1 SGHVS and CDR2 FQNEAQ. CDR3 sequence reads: CASSSPDYSLETQYF. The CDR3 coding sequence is TGTGCCAGCAGCTCCCCCGACTACTCCCTAGAGACCCAGTACTTC.

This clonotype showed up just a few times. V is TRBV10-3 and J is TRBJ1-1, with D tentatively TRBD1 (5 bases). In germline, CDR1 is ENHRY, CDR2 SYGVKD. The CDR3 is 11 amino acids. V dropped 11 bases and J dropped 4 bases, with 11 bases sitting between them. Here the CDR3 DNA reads TGTGCCGTACAGGTTAGCACTGAAGCTTTCTTT. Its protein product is CAVQVSTEAFF.

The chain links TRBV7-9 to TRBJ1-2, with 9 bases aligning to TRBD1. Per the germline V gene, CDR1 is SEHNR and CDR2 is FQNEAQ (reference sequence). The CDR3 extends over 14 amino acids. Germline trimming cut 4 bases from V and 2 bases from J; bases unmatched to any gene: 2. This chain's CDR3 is CASSWTGANYGYTF. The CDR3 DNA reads TGTGCCAGCAGCTGGACAGGGGCAAACTATGGCTACACCTTC.

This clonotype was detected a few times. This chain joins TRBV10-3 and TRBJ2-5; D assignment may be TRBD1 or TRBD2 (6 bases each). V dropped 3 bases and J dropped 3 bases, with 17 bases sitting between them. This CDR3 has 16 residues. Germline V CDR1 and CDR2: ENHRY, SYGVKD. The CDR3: CAISDGAGEEEETQYF. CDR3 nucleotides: TGTGCCATCAGTGATGGAGCAGGGGAGGAGGAAGAGACCCAGTACTTC.